This T cell receptor (beta chain) was sequenced for a study of shared clonotypes between healthy human individuals. In the study overall: The plates for each donor numbered three CD4 naive, three CD4 memory, two CD8 naive and one CD8 memory.

This clone was seen a single time. TCRdb's copy holds only in-frame clones and misses some; the assay was immunoSEQ multiplex PCR. The repertoire holds about 2.5 million clones, with 80% to 95% as singletons. CDR3 length equals 15 residues. CDR1 is SEHNR, CDR2 FQNEAQ, per germline (reference sequence). V lost 0 bases and J lost 8; bases outside the gene matches: 8. The investigators split CD4+ cells into a CD45RA+ naive subset and a CD45RA-negative memory subset. This TCR derives from a man younger than 35 in good health. Some clones in this sample may be carry-over from other donors' samples. Source material: naive CD4+ T cells from PBMCs. Documented subset: CD45RA+ positively selected. This sequence joins TRBV7-9 and TRBJ1-2; 8 bases line up with TRBD1. CDR3 in amino acids: CASSLAQGARGGYTF. CDR3 nucleotide sequence: TGTGCCAGCAGCTTAGCTCAGGGGGCCAGGGGAGGCTACACCTTC. Drawing the rest from reference TRBV7-9 and TRBJ1-2, the complete variable domain is DTGVSQNPRHKITKRGQNVTFRCDPISEHNRLYWYRQTLGQGPEFLTYFQNEAQLEKSRLLSDRFSAERPKGSFSTLEIQRTEQGDSAMYLCASSLAQGARGGYTFGSGTRLTVV.